This T cell receptor (beta chain) emerged from a study of technical replicates of blood from a few donors. The CDR3 length is 13 residues. Per germline, CDR1 SGHAT and CDR2 FQDESV (reference sequence). V was trimmed by 1 base and J by 0 bases, leaving 4 bases between them. Libraries were prepared by immunoSEQ multiplex PCR; TCRdb keeps only in-frame clonotypes and omits some of them. The sample contains tens of thousands of clones, almost 96% of which appear only once. This clonotype originated in a human donor in good health. This chain joins TRBV11-1 and TRBJ2-7; D is unresolved. The sample was T cells isolated from PBMCs. The CDR3 loop reads CASSLGVSYEQYF. CDR3 DNA sequence: TGTGCCAGCAGCTTAGGCGTCTCCTACGAGCAGTACTTC.